Below, 5 T cell receptor beta chains from the same sample are listed, as sequenced in a study of T cell responses to AZD1222 COVID-19 vaccine. Sequencing used immunoSEQ multiplex PCR; TCRdb keeps in-frame clones, though not all of them. This sample has approximately 120,000 clones, with about 90% found just once. This specimen was peripheral blood, taken 28 days after the second AZD1222 dose. Every receptor here comes from an adult who received the AZD1222 COVID-19 vaccine.

This clone has just a few counts. The chain has TRBV12-3 or TRBV12-4 and TRBJ2-2, with no clear D. V lost 1 base, J lost 6 bases, and 3 bases lay in between. The CDR3 length is 12 residues. The CDR3 spells CASSLVPGELFF. In DNA, the CDR3 is TGTGCCAGCAGTTTAGTCCCCGGGGAGCTGTTTTTT.

The chain is built from TRBV6-5 and TRBJ2-7; the match to TRBD2 covers 13 bases. From germline, CDR1 is MNHEY and CDR2 SVGAGI. The V and J ends lost 7 bases and 6 bases, in that order; junction bases with no gene match: 6. The CDR3 runs 14 residues. The CDR3 protein is CASTRTSGSREQYF. As DNA, the CDR3 is TGTGCCAGCACGAGGACTAGCGGGAGTCGCGAGCAGTACTTC.

In its sample, this clone was seen a few times. The chain joins TRBV7-9 to TRBJ1-1; D not resolved. Looked up from germline, CDR1 is SEHNR and CDR2 is FQNEAQ (reference sequence). Trimming pared 8 bases from V and 1 base from J, leaving 5 bases between. There are 11 residues in the CDR3. The CDR3 region is CASLQNTEAFF. In nucleotides, the CDR3 is TGTGCCAGCCTCCAGAACACTGAAGCTTTCTTT.

The rearrangement joins TRBV3-1 (or the pseudogene TRBV3-2) to TRBJ1-3, with D uncertain. V lost 0 bases and J 0 bases, leaving 9 bases between the germline ends. CDR1 LGHDT and CDR2 YNNKEL come from the germline V gene (reference sequence). The CDR3 covers 16 residues. CDR3 nucleotides: TGTGCCAGCAGCCAAGACACGGGCCTCTCTGGAAACACCATATATTTT. Its protein product is CASSQDTGLSGNTIYF.

This chain links TRBV12-3 or TRBV12-4 with TRBJ2-3; D is unclear. This CDR3 has 12 amino acids. Trimming removed 5 bases at V and 4 bases at J, with 7 bases between. CDR3 sequence (DNA): TGTGCCAGCAGTGGGCCGTCAGATACGCAGTATTTT. This translates into CASSGPSDTQYF.